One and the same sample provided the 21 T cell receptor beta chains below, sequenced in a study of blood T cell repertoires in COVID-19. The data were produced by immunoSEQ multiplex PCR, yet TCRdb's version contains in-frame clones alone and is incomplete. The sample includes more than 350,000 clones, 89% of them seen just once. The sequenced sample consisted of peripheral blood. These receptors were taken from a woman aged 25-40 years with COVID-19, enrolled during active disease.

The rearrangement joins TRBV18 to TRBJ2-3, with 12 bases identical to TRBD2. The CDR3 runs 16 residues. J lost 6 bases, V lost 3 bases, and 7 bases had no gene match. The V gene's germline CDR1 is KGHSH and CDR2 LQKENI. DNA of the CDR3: TGTGCCAGCTCACCTCCCCTAGCGGGGGGGCCCGATACGCAGTATTTT. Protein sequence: CASSPPLAGGPDTQYF.

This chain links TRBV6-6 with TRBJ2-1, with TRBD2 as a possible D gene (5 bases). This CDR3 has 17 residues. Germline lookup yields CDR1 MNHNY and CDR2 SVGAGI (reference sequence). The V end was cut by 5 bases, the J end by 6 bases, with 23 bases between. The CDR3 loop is CASSRSLASSPGNEQFF. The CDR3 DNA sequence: TGTGCCAGCAGTCGATCTCTCGCGTCTAGCCCCGGCAATGAGCAGTTCTTC.

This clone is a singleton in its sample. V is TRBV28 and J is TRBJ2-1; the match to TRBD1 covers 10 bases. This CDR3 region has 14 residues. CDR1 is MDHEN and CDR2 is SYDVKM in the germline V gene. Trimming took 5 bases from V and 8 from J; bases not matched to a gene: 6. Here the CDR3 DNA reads TGTGCCAGCAGTCGAGACAGGGGGCTCGATGAGCAGTTCTTC. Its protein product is CASSRDRGLDEQFF.

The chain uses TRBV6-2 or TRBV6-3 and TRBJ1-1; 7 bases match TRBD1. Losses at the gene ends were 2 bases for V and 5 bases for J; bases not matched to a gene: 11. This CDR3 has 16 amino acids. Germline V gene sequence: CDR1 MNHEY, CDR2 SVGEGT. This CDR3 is CASSYPGQPLGTEAFF. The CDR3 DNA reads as TGTGCCAGCAGTTACCCGGGACAGCCCTTAGGGACTGAAGCTTTCTTT.

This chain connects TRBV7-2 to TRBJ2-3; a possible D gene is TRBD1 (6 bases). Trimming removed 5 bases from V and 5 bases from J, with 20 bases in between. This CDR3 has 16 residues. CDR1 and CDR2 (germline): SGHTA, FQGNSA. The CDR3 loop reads CASSPGQPRGKDTQYF. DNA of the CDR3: TGTGCCAGCAGCCCAGGACAGCCCAGAGGGAAAGATACGCAGTATTTT.

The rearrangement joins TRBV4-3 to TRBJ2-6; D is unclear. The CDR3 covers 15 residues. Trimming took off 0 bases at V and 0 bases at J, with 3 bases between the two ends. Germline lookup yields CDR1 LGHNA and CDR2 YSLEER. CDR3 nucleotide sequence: TGCGCCAGCAGCCAAGATCACTCTGGGGCCAACGTCCTGACTTTC. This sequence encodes CASSQDHSGANVLTF.

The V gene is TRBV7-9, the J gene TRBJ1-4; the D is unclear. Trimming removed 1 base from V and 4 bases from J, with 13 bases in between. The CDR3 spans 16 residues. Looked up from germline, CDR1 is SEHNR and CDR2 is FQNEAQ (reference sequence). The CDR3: CASSLGGSGRNEKLFF. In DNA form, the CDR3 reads TGTGCCAGCAGCTTAGGCGGGTCAGGCCGTAATGAAAAACTGTTTTTT.

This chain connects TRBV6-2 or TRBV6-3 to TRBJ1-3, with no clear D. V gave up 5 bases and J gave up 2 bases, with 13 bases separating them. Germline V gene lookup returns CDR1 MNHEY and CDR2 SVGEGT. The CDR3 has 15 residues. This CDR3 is CASSRDSGAGNTIYF. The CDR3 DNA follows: TGTGCCAGCAGTCGGGATTCCGGGGCTGGAAACACCATATATTTT.

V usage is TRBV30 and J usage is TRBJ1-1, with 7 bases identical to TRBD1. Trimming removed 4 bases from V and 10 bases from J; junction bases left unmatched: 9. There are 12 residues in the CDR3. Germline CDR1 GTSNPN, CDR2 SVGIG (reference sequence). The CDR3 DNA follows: TGTGCCTGGATTCGACAGGGTGGGGGAGCTTTCTTT. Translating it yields CAWIRQGGGAFF.

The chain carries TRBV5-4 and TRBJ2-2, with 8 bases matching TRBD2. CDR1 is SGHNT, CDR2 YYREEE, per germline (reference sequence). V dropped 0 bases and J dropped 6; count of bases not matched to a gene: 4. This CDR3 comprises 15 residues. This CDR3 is CASSLASGGAGELFF. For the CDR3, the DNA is TGTGCCAGCAGCTTGGCCAGCGGGGGCGCCGGGGAGCTGTTTTTT. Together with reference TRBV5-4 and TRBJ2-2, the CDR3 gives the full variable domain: ETGVTQSPTHLIKTRGQQVTLRCSSQSGHNTVSWYQQALGQGPQFIFQYYREEENGRGNFPPRFSGLQFPNYSSELNVNALELDDSALYLCASSLASGGAGELFFGEGSRLTVL.

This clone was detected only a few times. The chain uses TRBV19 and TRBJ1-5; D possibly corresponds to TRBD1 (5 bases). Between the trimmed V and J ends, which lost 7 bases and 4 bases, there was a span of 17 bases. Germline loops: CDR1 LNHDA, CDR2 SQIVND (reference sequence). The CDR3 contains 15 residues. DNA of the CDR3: TGTGCCAGTAAAATGGGTGGGCAGGGAAATCAGCCCCAGCATTTT. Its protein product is CASKMGGQGNQPQHF.

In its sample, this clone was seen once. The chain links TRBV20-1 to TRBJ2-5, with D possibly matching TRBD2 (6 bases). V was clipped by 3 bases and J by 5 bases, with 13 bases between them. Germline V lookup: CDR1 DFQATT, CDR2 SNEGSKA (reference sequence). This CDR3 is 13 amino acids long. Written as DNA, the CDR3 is TGCAGTGCTAGTTCCGTCGGGAGCGAGACCCAGTACTTC. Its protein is CSASSVGSETQYF.

CDR3 in amino acids: CASSLSRAYNEQFF. In DNA form, the CDR3 reads TGTGCCAGCAGTTTAAGCAGGGCCTACAATGAGCAGTTCTTC. The V gene is TRBV27, the J gene TRBJ2-1, with D possibly being TRBD1 (5 bases). The V and J ends lost 2 bases and 2 bases respectively, with 7 bases between them. Germline values: CDR1 MNHEY, CDR2 SMNVEV (reference sequence). The CDR3 is 14 residues long.

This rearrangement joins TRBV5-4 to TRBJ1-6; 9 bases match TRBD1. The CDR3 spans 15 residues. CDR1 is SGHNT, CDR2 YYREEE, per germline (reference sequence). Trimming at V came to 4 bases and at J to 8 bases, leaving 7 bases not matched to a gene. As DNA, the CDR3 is TGTGCCAGCAGCGGAGGGACAGGGAGGGATTCACCCCTCCACTTT. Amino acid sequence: CASSGGTGRDSPLHF.

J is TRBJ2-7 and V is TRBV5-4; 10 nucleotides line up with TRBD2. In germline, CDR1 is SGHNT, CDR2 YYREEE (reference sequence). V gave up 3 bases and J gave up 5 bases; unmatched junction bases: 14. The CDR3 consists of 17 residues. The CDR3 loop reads CASSSHLRASGSHEQYV. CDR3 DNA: TGTGCCAGCAGCTCTCATTTGAGGGCTAGCGGGAGCCACGAGCAGTACGTC.

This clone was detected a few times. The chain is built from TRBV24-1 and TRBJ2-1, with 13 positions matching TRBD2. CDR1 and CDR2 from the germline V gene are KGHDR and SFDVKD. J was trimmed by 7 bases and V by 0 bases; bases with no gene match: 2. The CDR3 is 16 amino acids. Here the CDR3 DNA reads TGTGCCACCAGTGATTTGCTGACTAGCGGGAGGAATGAGCAGTTCTTC. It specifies CATSDLLTSGRNEQFF.

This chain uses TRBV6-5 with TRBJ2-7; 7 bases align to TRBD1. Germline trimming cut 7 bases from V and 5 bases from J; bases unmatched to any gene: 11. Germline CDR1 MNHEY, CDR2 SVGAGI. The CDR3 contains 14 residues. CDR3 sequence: CASKEGARSHEQYV. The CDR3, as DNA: TGTGCCAGCAAAGAGGGGGCAAGGTCCCACGAGCAGTACGTC.

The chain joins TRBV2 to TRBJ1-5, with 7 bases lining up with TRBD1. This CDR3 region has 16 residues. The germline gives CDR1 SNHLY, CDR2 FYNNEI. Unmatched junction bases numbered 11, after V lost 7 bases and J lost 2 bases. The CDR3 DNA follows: TGTGCCAGCAACGGGAATAGGGGGCTCGGCAATCAGCCCCAGCATTTT. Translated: CASNGNRGLGNQPQHF.

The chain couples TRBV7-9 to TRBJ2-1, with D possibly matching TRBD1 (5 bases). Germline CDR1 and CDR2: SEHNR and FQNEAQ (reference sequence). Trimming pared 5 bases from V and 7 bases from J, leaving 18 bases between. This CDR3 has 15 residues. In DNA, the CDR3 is TGTGCCAGCAGCCAGGGTGGGGCAGCTACAAATGAGCAGTTCTTC. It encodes CASSQGGAATNEQFF.

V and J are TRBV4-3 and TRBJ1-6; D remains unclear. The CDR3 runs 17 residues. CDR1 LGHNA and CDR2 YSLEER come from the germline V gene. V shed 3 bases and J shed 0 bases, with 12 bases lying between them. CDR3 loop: CASSQERDRSYNSPLHF. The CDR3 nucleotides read TGCGCCAGCAGCCAGGAGAGAGACCGCTCCTATAATTCACCCCTCCACTTT.

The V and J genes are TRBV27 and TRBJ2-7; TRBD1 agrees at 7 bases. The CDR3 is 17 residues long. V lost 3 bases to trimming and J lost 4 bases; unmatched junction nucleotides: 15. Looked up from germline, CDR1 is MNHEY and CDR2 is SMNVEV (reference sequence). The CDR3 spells CASSFPCVGTENYEQYV. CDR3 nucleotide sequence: TGTGCCAGCAGTTTTCCGTGTGTGGGGACAGAGAATTACGAGCAGTACGTC.